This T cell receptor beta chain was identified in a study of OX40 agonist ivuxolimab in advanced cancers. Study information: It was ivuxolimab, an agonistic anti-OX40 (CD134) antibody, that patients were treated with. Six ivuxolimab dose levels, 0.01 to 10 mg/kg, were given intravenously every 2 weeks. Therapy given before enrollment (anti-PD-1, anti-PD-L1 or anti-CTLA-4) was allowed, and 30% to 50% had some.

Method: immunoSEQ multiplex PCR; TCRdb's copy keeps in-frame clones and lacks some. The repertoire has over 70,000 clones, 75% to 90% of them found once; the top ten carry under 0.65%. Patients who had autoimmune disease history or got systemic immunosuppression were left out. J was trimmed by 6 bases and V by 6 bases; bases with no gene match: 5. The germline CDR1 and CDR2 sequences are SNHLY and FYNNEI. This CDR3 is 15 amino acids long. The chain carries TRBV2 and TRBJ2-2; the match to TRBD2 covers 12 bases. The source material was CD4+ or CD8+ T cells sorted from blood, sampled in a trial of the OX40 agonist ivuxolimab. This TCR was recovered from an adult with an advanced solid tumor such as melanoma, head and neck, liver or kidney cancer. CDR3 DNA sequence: TGTGCCAGCAGACCGACTAGCGGGAGATCCGGGGAGCTGTTTTTT. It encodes CASRPTSGRSGELFF.